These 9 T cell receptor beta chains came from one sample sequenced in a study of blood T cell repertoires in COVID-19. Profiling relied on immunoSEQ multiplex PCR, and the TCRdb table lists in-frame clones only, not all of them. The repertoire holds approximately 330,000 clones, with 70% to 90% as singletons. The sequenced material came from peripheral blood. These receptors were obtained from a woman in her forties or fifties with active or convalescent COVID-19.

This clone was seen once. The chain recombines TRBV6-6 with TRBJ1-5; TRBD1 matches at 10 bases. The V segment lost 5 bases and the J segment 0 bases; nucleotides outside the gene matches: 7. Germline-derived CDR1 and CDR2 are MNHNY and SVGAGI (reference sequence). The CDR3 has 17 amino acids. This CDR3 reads CASSRDRGAASNQPQHF. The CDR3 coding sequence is TGTGCCAGCAGTCGGGACAGGGGAGCGGCTAGCAATCAGCCCCAGCATTTT.

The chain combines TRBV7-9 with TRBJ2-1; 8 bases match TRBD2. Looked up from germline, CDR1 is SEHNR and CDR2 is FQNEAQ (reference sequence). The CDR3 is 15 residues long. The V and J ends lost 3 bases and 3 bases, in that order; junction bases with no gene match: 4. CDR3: CASSFGLAGYNEQFF. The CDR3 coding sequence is TGTGCCAGCAGCTTCGGCCTAGCGGGCTACAATGAGCAGTTCTTC. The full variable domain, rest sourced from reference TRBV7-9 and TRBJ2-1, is DTGVSQNPRHKITKRGQNVTFRCDPISEHNRLYWYRQTLGQGPEFLTYFQNEAQLEKSRLLSDRFSAERPKGSFSTLEIQRTEQGDSAMYLCASSFGLAGYNEQFFGPGTRLTVL.

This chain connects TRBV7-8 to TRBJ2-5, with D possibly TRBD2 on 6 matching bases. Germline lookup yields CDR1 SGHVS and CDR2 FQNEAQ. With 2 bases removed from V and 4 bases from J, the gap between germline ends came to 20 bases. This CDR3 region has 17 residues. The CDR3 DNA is TGTGCCAGCAGCTTATATTTCGGGTTAGCGGCTAGAGAGACCCAGTACTTC. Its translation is CASSLYFGLAARETQYF.

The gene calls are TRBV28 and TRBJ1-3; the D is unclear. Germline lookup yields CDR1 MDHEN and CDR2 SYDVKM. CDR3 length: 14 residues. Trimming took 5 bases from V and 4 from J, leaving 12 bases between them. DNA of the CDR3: TGTGCCAGCAGTCTTCGACAATGGGGAAACACCATATATTTT. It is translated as CASSLRQWGNTIYF.

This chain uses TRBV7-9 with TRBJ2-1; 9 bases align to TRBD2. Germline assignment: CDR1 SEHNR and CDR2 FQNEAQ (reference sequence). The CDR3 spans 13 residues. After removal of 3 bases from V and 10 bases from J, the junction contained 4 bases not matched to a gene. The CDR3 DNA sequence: TGTGCCAGCAGCTTGGCTAGCGGGAAGGAGCAGTTCTTC. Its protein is CASSLASGKEQFF.

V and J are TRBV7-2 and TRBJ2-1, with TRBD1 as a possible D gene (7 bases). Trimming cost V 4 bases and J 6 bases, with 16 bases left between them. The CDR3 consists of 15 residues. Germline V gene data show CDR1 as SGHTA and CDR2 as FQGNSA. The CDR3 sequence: CASSSQGRLSNEQFF. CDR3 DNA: TGTGCCAGCAGCTCACAGGGGAGGTTGAGCAATGAGCAGTTCTTC.

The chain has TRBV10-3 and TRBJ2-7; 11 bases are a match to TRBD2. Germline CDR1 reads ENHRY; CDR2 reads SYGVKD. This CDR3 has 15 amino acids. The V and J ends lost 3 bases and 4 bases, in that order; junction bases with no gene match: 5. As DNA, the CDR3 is TGTGCCATCAGTGAAGCAACTAGCGGGAGATACGAGCAGTACTTC. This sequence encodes CAISEATSGRYEQYF.

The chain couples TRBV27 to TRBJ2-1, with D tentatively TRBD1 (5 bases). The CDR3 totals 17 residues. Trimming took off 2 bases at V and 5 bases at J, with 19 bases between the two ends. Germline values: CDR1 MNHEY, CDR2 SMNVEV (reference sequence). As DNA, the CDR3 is TGTGCCAGCAGTTTAATCCCCCCCTTTCAGGGCAACAATGAGCAGTTCTTC. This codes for CASSLIPPFQGNNEQFF.

CDR3 coding DNA: TGTGCCAGCAGTGGGACGAGGACAGGGACACCTGGAAACACCATATATTTT. This encodes CASSGTRTGTPGNTIYF. This chain joins TRBV25-1 and TRBJ1-3; the match to TRBD1 covers 8 bases. J gave up 2 bases and V 4 bases, and 10 bases lay outside the gene matches. Germline V gene lookup returns CDR1 MGHDK and CDR2 SYGVNS. This CDR3 is 17 amino acids long.